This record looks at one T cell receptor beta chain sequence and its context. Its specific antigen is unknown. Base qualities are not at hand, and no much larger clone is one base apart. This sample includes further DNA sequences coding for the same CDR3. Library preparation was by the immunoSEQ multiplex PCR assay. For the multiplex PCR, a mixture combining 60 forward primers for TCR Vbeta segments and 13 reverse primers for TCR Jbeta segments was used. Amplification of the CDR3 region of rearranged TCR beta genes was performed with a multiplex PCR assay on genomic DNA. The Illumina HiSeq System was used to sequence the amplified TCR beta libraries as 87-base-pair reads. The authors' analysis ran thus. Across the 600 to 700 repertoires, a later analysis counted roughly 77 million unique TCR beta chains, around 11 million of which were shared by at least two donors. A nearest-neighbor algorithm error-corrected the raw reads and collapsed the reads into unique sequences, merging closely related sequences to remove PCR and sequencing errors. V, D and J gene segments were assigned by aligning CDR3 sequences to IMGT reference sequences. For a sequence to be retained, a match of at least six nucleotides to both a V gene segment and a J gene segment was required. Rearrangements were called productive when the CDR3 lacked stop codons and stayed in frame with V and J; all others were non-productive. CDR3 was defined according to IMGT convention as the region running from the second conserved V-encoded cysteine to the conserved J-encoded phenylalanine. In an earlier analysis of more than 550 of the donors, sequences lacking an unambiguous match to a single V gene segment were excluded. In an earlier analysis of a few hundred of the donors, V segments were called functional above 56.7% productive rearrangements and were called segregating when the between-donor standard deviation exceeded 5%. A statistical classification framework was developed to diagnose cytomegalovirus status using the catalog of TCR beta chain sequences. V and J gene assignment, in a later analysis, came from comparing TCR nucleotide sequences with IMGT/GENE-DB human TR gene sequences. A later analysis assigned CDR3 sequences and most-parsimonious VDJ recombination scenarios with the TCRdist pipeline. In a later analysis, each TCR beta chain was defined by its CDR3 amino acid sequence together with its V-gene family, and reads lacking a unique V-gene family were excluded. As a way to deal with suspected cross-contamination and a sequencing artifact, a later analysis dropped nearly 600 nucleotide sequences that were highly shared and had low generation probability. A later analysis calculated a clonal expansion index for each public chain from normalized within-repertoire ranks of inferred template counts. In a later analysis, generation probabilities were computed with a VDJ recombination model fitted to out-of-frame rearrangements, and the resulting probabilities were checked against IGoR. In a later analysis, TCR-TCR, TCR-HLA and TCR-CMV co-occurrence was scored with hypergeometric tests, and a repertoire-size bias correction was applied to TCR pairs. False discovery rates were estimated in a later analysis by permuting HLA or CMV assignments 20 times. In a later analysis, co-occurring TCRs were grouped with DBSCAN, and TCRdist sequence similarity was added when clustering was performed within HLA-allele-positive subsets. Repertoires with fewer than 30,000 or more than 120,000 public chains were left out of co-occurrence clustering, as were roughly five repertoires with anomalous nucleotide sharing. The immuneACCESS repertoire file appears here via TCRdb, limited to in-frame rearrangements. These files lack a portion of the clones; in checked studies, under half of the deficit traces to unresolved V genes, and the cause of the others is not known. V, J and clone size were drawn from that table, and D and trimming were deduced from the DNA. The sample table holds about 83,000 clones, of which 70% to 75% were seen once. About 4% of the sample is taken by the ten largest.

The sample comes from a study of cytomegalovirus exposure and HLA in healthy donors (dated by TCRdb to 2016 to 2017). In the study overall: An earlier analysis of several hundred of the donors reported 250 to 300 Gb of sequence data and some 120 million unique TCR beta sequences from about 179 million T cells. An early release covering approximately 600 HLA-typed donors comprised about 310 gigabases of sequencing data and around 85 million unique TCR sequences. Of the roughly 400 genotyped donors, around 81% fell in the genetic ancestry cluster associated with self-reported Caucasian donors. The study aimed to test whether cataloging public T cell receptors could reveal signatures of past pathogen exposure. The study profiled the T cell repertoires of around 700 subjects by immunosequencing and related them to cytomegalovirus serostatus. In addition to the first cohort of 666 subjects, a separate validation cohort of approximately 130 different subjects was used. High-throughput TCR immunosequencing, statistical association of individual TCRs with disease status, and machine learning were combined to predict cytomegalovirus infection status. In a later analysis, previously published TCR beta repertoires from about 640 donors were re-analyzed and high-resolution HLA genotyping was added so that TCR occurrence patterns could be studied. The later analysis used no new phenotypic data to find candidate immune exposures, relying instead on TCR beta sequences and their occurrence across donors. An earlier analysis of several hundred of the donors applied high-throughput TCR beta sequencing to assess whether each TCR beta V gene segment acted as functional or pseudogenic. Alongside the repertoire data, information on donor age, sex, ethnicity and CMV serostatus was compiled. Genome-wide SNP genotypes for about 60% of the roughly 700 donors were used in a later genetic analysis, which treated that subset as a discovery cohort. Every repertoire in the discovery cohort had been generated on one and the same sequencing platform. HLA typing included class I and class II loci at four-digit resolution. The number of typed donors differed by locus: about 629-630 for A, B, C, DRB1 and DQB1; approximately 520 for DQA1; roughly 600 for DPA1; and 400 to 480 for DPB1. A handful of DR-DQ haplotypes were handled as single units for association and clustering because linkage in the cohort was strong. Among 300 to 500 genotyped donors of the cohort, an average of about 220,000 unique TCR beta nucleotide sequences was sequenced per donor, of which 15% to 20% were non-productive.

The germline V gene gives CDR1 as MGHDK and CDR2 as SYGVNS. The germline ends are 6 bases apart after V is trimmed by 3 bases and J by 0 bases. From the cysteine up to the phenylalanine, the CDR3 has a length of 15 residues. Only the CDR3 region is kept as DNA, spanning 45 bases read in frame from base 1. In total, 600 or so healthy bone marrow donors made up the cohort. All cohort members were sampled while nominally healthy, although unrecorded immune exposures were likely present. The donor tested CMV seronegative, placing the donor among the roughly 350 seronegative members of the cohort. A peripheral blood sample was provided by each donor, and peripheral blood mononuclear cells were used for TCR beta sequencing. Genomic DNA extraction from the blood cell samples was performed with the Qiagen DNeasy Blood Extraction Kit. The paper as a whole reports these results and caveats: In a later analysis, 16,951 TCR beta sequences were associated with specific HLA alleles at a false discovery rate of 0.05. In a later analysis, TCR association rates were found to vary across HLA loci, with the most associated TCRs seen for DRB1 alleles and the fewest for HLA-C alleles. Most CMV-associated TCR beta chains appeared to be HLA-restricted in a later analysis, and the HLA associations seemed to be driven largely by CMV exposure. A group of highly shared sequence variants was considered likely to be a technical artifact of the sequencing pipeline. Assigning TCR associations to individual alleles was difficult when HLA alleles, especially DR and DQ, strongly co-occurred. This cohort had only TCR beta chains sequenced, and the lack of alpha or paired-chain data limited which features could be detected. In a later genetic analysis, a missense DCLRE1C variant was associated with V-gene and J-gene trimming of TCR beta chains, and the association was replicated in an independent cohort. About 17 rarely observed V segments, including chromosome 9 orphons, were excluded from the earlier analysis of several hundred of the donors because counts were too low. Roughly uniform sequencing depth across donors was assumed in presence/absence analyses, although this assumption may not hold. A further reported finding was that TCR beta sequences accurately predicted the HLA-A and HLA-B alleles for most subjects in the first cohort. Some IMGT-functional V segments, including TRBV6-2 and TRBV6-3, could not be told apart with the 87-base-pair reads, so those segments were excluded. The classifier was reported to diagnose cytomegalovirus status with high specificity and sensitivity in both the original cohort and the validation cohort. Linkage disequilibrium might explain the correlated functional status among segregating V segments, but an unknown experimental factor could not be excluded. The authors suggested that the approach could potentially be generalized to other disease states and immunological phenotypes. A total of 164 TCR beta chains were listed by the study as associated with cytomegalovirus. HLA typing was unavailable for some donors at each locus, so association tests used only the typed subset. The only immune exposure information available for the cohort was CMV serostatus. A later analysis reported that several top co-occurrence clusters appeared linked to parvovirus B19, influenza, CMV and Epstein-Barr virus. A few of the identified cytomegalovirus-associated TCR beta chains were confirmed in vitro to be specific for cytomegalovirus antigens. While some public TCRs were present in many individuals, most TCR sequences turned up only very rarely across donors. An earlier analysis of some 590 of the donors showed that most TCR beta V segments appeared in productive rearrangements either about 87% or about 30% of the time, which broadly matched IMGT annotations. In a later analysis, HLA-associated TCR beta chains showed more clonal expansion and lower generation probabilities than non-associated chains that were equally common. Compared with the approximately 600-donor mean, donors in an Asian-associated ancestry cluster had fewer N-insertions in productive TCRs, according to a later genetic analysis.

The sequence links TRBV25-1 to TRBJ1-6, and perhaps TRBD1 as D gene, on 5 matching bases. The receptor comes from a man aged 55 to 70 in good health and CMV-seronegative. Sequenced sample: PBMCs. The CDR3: CASSDDSSYNSPLHF. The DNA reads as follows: TGTGCCAGCAGTGACGACAGCTCCTATAATTCACCCCTCCACTTT. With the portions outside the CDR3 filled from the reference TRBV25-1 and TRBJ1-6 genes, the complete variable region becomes EADIYQTPRYLVIGTGKKITLECSQTMGHDKMYWYQQDPGMELHLIHYSYGVNSTEKGDLSSESTVSRIRTEHFPLTLESARPSHTSQYLCASSDDSSYNSPLHFGNGTRLTVT.